The 22 T cell receptor beta chains below come from one sample, sequenced in a study of monozygotic twins with inflammatory bowel disease. TCRdb derives one entry per CDR3 protein from the 5' RACE reads, leaving out DNA. The listing records fewer than 550,000 distinct CDR3 sequences. The specimen sequenced was blood. These receptors came from a human donor with ulcerative colitis or Crohn's disease, or a healthy co-twin of an affected twin (not recorded which).

The gene calls are TRBV4-1 and TRBJ1-1; TCRdb gives TRBD1 as the D gene, but with no DNA this cannot be confirmed. CDR1 is MGHRA, CDR2 YSYEKL, per germline. The CDR3 covers 14 residues. The CDR3 is CASSPTGVSTEAFF.

This CDR3 reads CASSQYPDYTF. V usage is TRBV3-1 and J usage is TRBJ1-2. CDR3 length: 11 residues. Germline V gene lookup returns CDR1 LGHDT and CDR2 YNNKEL (reference sequence).

The V call is TRBV29-1, the J call TRBJ2-3; there is no DNA to check the TCRdb D call of TRBD1. Germline assignment: CDR1 SQVTM and CDR2 ANQGSEA. The length of the CDR3 is 13 residues. The CDR3 spells CSVSRPGTDTQYF.

The chain employs TRBV6-5 and TRBJ2-3. The germline CDR1 and CDR2 sequences are MNHEY and SVGAGI. There are 14 residues in the CDR3. The CDR3 here is CASSSHQRTDTQYF.

This chain uses TRBV20-1 with TRBJ2-7; TCRdb calls TRBD1, which cannot be checked without DNA. CDR1 is DFQATT, CDR2 SNEGSKA, per germline (reference sequence). This CDR3 comprises 12 residues. The CDR3 is CSAVRGRGEQYF.

The chain uses TRBV19 and TRBJ1-2; TCRdb lists TRBD1, though no DNA is available to test this call. CDR1 is LNHDA and CDR2 is SQIVND in the germline V gene (reference sequence). The CDR3 covers 13 residues. CDR3: CASSIIEGTGYTF.

The rearrangement uses TRBV6-1 and TRBJ1-1; with no DNA, the TCRdb D assignment of TRBD1 cannot be verified. The CDR3 is 14 amino acids. Per germline, CDR1 MNHNS and CDR2 SASEGT. This CDR3 reads CASTRGRTSTEAFF.

The genes are TRBV7-2 and TRBJ2-3; the TRBD1 assignment by TCRdb is unverifiable without DNA. CDR3 size: 14 residues. The germline V gene has CDR1 SGHTA and CDR2 FQGNSA. CDR3 loop: CASSPFPWADTQYF.

The rearrangement joins TRBV6-1 to TRBJ1-5; no DNA is available, so the TRBD1 call from TCRdb remains unchecked. The length of the CDR3 is 15 residues. The germline gives CDR1 MNHNS, CDR2 SASEGT. The CDR3 sequence is CASNPSTGAGQPQHF.

The rearrangement joins TRBV5-5 to TRBJ2-5; TCRdb names TRBD1, which stays unverified in the absence of DNA. The CDR3 spans 15 residues. Per germline, CDR1 SGHKS and CDR2 YYEKEE (reference sequence). The CDR3 here is CASSLEGTGIKTQYF.

The chain combines TRBV30 with TRBJ2-6. The length of the CDR3 is 15 residues. Germline assignment: CDR1 GTSNPN and CDR2 SVGIG (reference sequence). CDR3 sequence: CAFTTLNSGANVLTF.

The chain links TRBV7-2 to TRBJ2-7; TCRdb's D call of TRBD1 is untestable without DNA. The CDR3 length is 13 residues. CDR1 is SGHTA and CDR2 is FQGNSA in the germline V gene. The CDR3 loop is CASSLADRYEQYF. The full variable domain, in which reference TRBV7-2 and TRBJ2-7 provide the parts outside the CDR3, is GAGVSQSPSNKVTEKGKDVELRCDPISGHTALYWYRQSLGQGLEFLIYFQGNSAPDKSGLPSDRFSAERTGGSVSTLTIQRTQQEDSAVYLCASSLADRYEQYFGPGTRLTVT.

The chain links TRBV15 to TRBJ2-1; absent DNA, TCRdb's TRBD1 call cannot be checked. The length of the CDR3 is 12 residues. Germline CDR1 is LNHNV and CDR2 is YYDKDF (reference sequence). CDR3 loop: CATSFFYPLEFF. Supplemented by reference TRBV15 and TRBJ2-1, the full variable domain reads DAMVIQNPRYQVTQFGKPVTLSCSQTLNHNVMYWYQQKSSQAPKLLFHYYDKDFNNEADTPDNFQSRRPNTSFCFLDIRSPGLGDTAMYLCATSFFYPLEFFGPGTRLTVL.

The rearrangement uses TRBV19 and TRBJ1-6; TCRdb proposes TRBD1, but this gene call is untestable without DNA. The germline V gene encodes CDR1 LNHDA and CDR2 SQIVND (reference sequence). The CDR3 is 16 residues long. This CDR3 reads CASSIGGGRNNSPLHF.

V gene TRBV9 combines with J gene TRBJ1-1; TCRdb returns TRBD1, unconfirmable since there is no DNA. Germline V gene data show CDR1 as SGDLS and CDR2 as YYNGEE. This CDR3 is 15 amino acids long. The CDR3 region is CASSVGSGGITEAFF.

The chain has TRBV12-3 or TRBV12-4 and TRBJ1-6. This CDR3 comprises 14 residues. This CDR3 reads CASSLGLMGSPLHF.

V gene TRBV29-1 combines with J gene TRBJ2-1; the D call from TCRdb, TRBD2, cannot be confirmed without DNA. CDR1 and CDR2 from the germline V gene are SQVTM and ANQGSEA. The CDR3 spans 13 residues. This chain's CDR3 is CSVSSSGRGEQFF.

The gene calls are TRBV9 and TRBJ1-2; TCRdb's D call, TRBD1, is unchecked because there is no DNA. CDR1 SGDLS and CDR2 YYNGEE come from the germline V gene. CDR3 length: 14 amino acids. The CDR3 is CASSVGPGAGGYTF. Full variable domain (missing parts from reference TRBV9 and TRBJ1-2): DSGVTQTPKHLITATGQRVTLRCSPRSGDLSVYWYQQSLDQGLQFLIQYYNGEERAKGNILERFSAQQFPDLHSELNLSSLELGDSALYFCASSVGPGAGGYTFGSGTRLTVV.

The chain couples TRBV10-3 to TRBJ2-2; TCRdb selects TRBD1, and the lack of DNA leaves this call unchecked. There are 14 residues in the CDR3. Germline-derived CDR1 and CDR2 are ENHRY and SYGVKD. CDR3 sequence reads: CAIFPGQVTGELFF.

The chain combines TRBV20-1 with TRBJ2-7; TCRdb designates TRBD2, a call that cannot be tested without DNA. Germline loops: CDR1 DFQATT, CDR2 SNEGSKA (reference sequence). The CDR3 runs to 14 residues. The CDR3 region is CSATGPLSGYEQYF.

This sequence joins TRBV5-1 and TRBJ2-6; TCRdb outputs TRBD1, but without DNA this stays unchecked. The CDR3 spans 20 residues. CDR1 and CDR2 (germline): SGHRS, YFSETQ. CDR3 sequence: CASSLYRGQGATSGANVLTF.

The V and J genes are TRBV20-1 and TRBJ2-3; TCRdb names TRBD1, which stays unverified in the absence of DNA. This CDR3 region has 12 residues. Germline CDR1 DFQATT, CDR2 SNEGSKA (reference sequence). CDR3 amino acids: CSAPPFTDTQYF.